This passage covers 32 T cell receptor beta chains from one sample sequenced in a study of post-analysis software for immune sequencing data. Regarding the study as a whole: Elevated frequency relative to controls characterized four or five TRBV segments in patients, TRBV5-6, TRBV5-1 and TRBV20-1 among them.

Antigens for these TCRs are unknown. Sequencing libraries made from TCR beta cDNA carried unique molecular identifiers. TCRdb redid the calling of the PCR reads with MiXCR, one entry per CDR3 protein. In the table there are over 700,000 distinct CDR3 sequences, about 32% of which are singletons. What was sequenced was blood. All receptors derive from a girl between 10 and 17 years old with multiple sclerosis.

CDR3 sequence reads: CASNYPSPGQVNTGELFF. CDR3 in DNA: TGTGCCAGCAACTACCCAAGTCCGGGACAGGTCAACACCGGGGAGCTGTTTTTT. The V gene is TRBV28, the J gene TRBJ2-2; 8 bases line up with TRBD1. Per the germline V gene, CDR1 is MDHEN and CDR2 is SYDVKM. This CDR3 has 18 amino acids. The V segment lost 7 bases and the J segment 2 bases; nucleotides outside the gene matches: 15. Based on the CDR3 plus reference TRBV28 and TRBJ2-2, the full variable domain is DVKVTQSSRYLVKRTGEKVFLECVQDMDHENMFWYRQDPGLGLRLIYFSYDVKMKEKGDIPEGYSVSREKKERFSLILESASTNQTSMYLCASNYPSPGQVNTGELFFGEGSRLTVL.

The chain is built from TRBV5-4 and TRBJ2-5; no clear D. The CDR3 spans 13 residues. Germline loops: CDR1 SGHNT, CDR2 YYREEE (reference sequence). The germline V and J ends were trimmed by 4 bases and 3 bases, with 10 bases remaining between them. The CDR3 coding sequence is TGTGCCAGCAGCACGAACAGAGAAGAGACCCAGTACTTC. This gives the protein CASSTNREETQYF.

This clonotype was seen a few times. This chain connects TRBV7-8 to TRBJ2-5; TRBD1 might be the D (6 bases). Trimming cost V 2 bases and J 1 base, with 8 bases left between them. The CDR3 runs 14 residues. CDR1 and CDR2 (germline): SGHVS, FQNEAQ. The CDR3 reads CASSLPTGQETQYF. The CDR3 DNA reads as TGTGCCAGCAGCTTACCGACAGGCCAAGAGACCCAGTACTTC.

Note on this clonotype: Just one base apart from a much larger clone, this may be a read error. V gene TRBV28 combines with J gene TRBJ2-2, with a tentative D call TRBD2 (6 bases). Germline CDR1 MDHEN, CDR2 SYDVKM. V lost 3 bases and J 5 bases, leaving 19 bases between the germline ends. CDR3 length equals 17 residues. The CDR3 nucleotides read TGTGCCAGCAGTTTCCGATACGGGGGATCCGGGACCGGGGAGCTGTTTTTT. Its protein is CASSFRYGGSGTGELFF.

The chain employs TRBV6-1 and TRBJ2-5; the D is unclear. The ends were cut back, 2 bases at V and 5 bases at J, with 12 bases in the middle. The CDR3 runs 14 residues. Germline V gives CDR1 MNHNS, CDR2 SASEGT. The CDR3 spells CASSEMWSRETQYF. CDR3 sequence (DNA): TGTGCCAGCAGTGAAATGTGGTCGCGGGAGACCCAGTACTTC.

The chain joins TRBV6-1 to TRBJ1-2; 12 bases line up with TRBD1. Germline lookup yields CDR1 MNHNS and CDR2 SASEGT. V was pared by 4 bases and J by 7 bases, with 10 bases of the junction left unmatched. The CDR3 is 16 amino acids. This CDR3 reads CASSGSPGQGAFGYTF. CDR3 in DNA: TGTGCCAGCAGTGGTTCACCGGGACAGGGGGCATTTGGCTACACCTTC.

This clonotype came up a few times. The chain uses TRBV10-3 and TRBJ1-2; 12 positions agree with TRBD1. The germline gives CDR1 ENHRY, CDR2 SYGVKD. Losses at the gene ends were 10 bases for V and 4 bases for J; bases not matched to a gene: 10. This CDR3 contains 15 residues. The CDR3, as DNA: TGTGCCACATCCTCCGGGACAGGGGGCCTCTATGGCTACACCTTC. It codes for CATSSGTGGLYGYTF.

This chain links TRBV27 with TRBJ1-1, with 7 bases fitting TRBD1. V trimming: 3 bases; J trimming: 12 bases; junction bases outside the gene matches: 7. From germline, CDR1 is MNHEY and CDR2 SMNVEV (reference sequence). This CDR3 spans 12 amino acids. CDR3 region: CASSFQGGLTFF. CDR3 in DNA: TGTGCCAGCAGTTTTCAGGGGGGCTTAACTTTCTTT.

This clonotype was detected many times. V and J are TRBV18 and TRBJ1-4, with TRBD1 identical over 7 bases. The CDR3 runs 15 residues. With 1 base clipped from V and 2 bases from J, the junction kept 1 base outside the gene matches. Germline V gives CDR1 KGHSH, CDR2 LQKENI. CDR3: CASSPQQGTNEKLFF. As DNA, the CDR3 is TGTGCCAGCTCACCACAACAGGGGACTAATGAAAAACTGTTTTTT. Looking up the rest from reference TRBV18 and TRBJ1-4 gives the full variable domain: NAGVMQNPRHLVRRRGQEARLRCSPMKGHSHVYWYRQLPEEGLKFMVYLQKENIIDESGMPKERFSAEFPKEGPSILRIQQVVRGDSAAYFCASSPQQGTNEKLFFGSGTQLSVL.

In this sample, this clonotype turned up a few times. J is TRBJ2-1 and V is TRBV2; D not resolved. Per germline, CDR1 SNHLY and CDR2 FYNNEI. Trimming took off 1 base at V and 1 base at J, with 8 bases between the two ends. The CDR3 sequence is 15 residues long. This CDR3 is CASSEEAASYNEQFF. The DNA for the CDR3 is TGTGCCAGCAGTGAAGAGGCAGCTTCCTACAATGAGCAGTTCTTC.

This sequence joins TRBV6-2 or TRBV6-3 and TRBJ2-1; D is perhaps TRBD2 (6 bases). The DNA end lines up better with TRBJ2-7; the J call may be wrong. Germline loops: CDR1 MNHEY, CDR2 SVGEGT. The length of the CDR3 is 16 residues. The CDR3 loop is CASSYLSLALYNEQYF. DNA for the CDR3: TGTGCCAGCAGTTACCTATCGCTAGCGCTCTACAATGAGCAGTACTTC.

The chain employs TRBV7-2 and TRBJ2-2; D perhaps matches TRBD2 (5 bases). The germline V gene encodes CDR1 SGHTA and CDR2 FQGNSA. V was clipped by 2 bases and J by 4 bases, with 11 bases between them. This CDR3 spans 15 amino acids. The CDR3: CASSLSRRATGELFF. In DNA form, the CDR3 reads TGTGCCAGCAGCTTATCACGGCGGGCCACCGGGGAGCTGTTTTTT.

Notes on this clonotype: The junction does not match germline at one end; this may be a read error. The rearrangement joins TRBV11-2 to TRBJ1-2; D is unresolved. Germline-derived CDR1 and CDR2 are SGHAT and FQNNGV. The CDR3 is 13 residues long. CDR3 coding DNA: TGTGCCAGCAGCCAAATGGGGTTCTATGGCCACACCTTC. It yields the protein CASSQMGFYGHTF.

This chain links TRBV29-1 with TRBJ2-5, with 9 bases that match TRBD2. CDR3 length: 15 amino acids. From germline, CDR1 is SQVTM and CDR2 ANQGSEA. Trimming removed 6 bases from V and 4 bases from J; junction bases left unmatched: 12. The DNA of the CDR3 is TGCAGCGTCTACCCGACAGGAGCGGGGGGAGAGACCCAGTACTTC. It is translated as CSVYPTGAGGETQYF.

The table lists this clonotype with a count of one. A much larger clone is a single base away; this may be a read error. The chain joins TRBV6-6 to TRBJ2-5; 7 bases are a match to TRBD1. This CDR3 region has 13 residues. In germline, CDR1 is MNHNY, CDR2 SVGAGI (reference sequence). DNA of the CDR3: TGTGCCAGCAGTCGGGACAGAAAAGAGACCCAGCACTTC. As protein: CASSRDRKETQHF.

CDR3 sequence: CASSQEVLAPGKETQYF. CDR3 bases: TGTGCCAGCAGCCAAGAGGTGCTGGCACCAGGAAAAGAGACCCAGTACTTC. The chain uses TRBV3-1 and TRBJ2-5; D call uncertain. Germline V gene sequence: CDR1 LGHDT, CDR2 YNNKEL (reference sequence). The V gene lost 0 bases and the J gene lost 3 bases, with 17 bases spanning the gap. This CDR3 region has 17 residues.

This clonotype has a handful of counts. The chain links TRBV3-1 to TRBJ1-1; weak D call: TRBD1 (5 bases). V lost 4 bases, J lost 4 bases, and 19 bases lay in between. Germline CDR1 reads LGHDT; CDR2 reads YNNKEL (reference sequence). CDR3 length: 16 amino acids. CDR3 nucleotides: TGTGCCAGCAGCCTAGAGGGACCGCTAGTAAGCACTGAAGCTTTCTTT. Amino acid sequence: CASSLEGPLVSTEAFF.

This clonotype was seen only a few times. The chain employs TRBV7-2 and TRBJ2-1; D uncertain. Germline CDR1 is SGHTA and CDR2 is FQGNSA. CDR3 length: 13 amino acids. The V and J ends lost 3 bases and 7 bases respectively, with 10 bases between them. CDR3 region: CASSFRQSNEQFF. The CDR3 DNA reads as TGTGCCAGCAGCTTCCGACAATCGAATGAGCAGTTCTTC.

This clonotype showed up just a few times. V is TRBV7-2 and J is TRBJ2-7; TRBD1 aligns across 11 bases. CDR1 and CDR2 (germline): SGHTA, FQGNSA. Trimming removed 5 bases from V and 2 bases from J; junction bases left unmatched: 11. The CDR3 contains 17 residues. The CDR3 bases are TGTGCCAGCAGCCCCCCCCGGGACAGGGGGTTTCCCTACGAGCAGTACTTC. Its translation is CASSPPRDRGFPYEQYF.

The V gene is TRBV27, the J gene TRBJ2-6, with unresolved D. V lost 3 bases and J 2 bases, leaving 8 bases between the germline ends. CDR1 and CDR2 from the germline V gene are MNHEY and SMNVEV (reference sequence). The CDR3 covers 15 residues. The CDR3 region has the DNA TGTGCCAGCAGTTTTCTCAACCCTGGGGCCAACGTCCTGACTTTC. Amino acid sequence: CASSFLNPGANVLTF.

This clonotype was counted a few times. The chain links TRBV20-1 to TRBJ2-7; possible D gene TRBD1, 6 bases. Trimming cost V 6 bases and J 6 bases, with 24 bases left between them. The germline CDR1 and CDR2 sequences are DFQATT and SNEGSKA (reference sequence). The CDR3 length is 15 residues. The CDR3 protein is CSAISPTGGSSEQYF. For the CDR3, the DNA is TGCAGTGCCATATCGCCGACAGGCGGGTCTTCCGAGCAGTACTTC.

The chain is built from TRBV3-1 and TRBJ2-3, with D perhaps TRBD1 or TRBD2 (5 bases each). This CDR3 spans 14 amino acids. From germline, CDR1 is LGHDT and CDR2 YNNKEL (reference sequence). Trimming pared 5 bases from V and 6 bases from J, leaving 15 bases between. CDR3 in amino acids: CASSDGTIVDTQYF. CDR3 nucleotide sequence: TGTGCCAGCAGCGACGGGACGATCGTGGATACGCAGTATTTT.

This chain's CDR3 is CASSLGQGPSYEQYF. DNA for the CDR3: TGTGCCAGCAGCCTGGGACAGGGCCCTTCCTACGAGCAGTACTTC. The V gene is TRBV7-2, the J gene TRBJ2-7, with TRBD1 matching over 9 bases. In germline, CDR1 is SGHTA, CDR2 FQGNSA. This CDR3 spans 15 amino acids. After removal of 5 bases from V and 1 base from J, the junction contained 6 bases not matched to a gene.

This clonotype was picked up a small number of times. The rearrangement joins TRBV2 to TRBJ2-1; possibly TRBD2 for D (6 bases). Germline V gene data show CDR1 as SNHLY and CDR2 as FYNNEI. CDR3 length: 15 residues. V was shortened by 9 bases and J by 1 base, with 16 bases between the two germline ends. In nucleotides, the CDR3 is TGTGCCAGTAGGGAGGCTCGGTTGTCCTACAATGAGCAGTTCTTC. Translation: CASREARLSYNEQFF.

The chain joins TRBV2 to TRBJ2-1; D perhaps matches TRBD1 (5 bases). V was cut by 5 bases and J by 9 bases, with 17 bases left in between. Germline CDR1 reads SNHLY; CDR2 reads FYNNEI. This CDR3 spans 14 amino acids. DNA of the CDR3: TGTGCCAGCAGTCGGTCTTCAGGGTTCGGTGAGCAGTTCTTC. Translation: CASSRSSGFGEQFF.

Notes on this clonotype: At one end the junction does not follow the germline gene, possibly because of a read error. The chain joins TRBV5-5 to TRBJ2-7; 9 nucleotides line up with TRBD2. The CDR3 consists of 15 residues. Germline V gene data show CDR1 as SGHKS and CDR2 as YYEKEE (reference sequence). In DNA, the CDR3 is TGTGGCAGCAGCCCCCGGTTAGCGGGAGTCCGCGAGCAGTACTTC. Its translation: CGSSPRLAGVREQYF.

This clonotype has only a few counts. This chain joins TRBV7-9 and TRBJ2-7, with 13 bases that match TRBD2. The CDR3 extends over 15 amino acids. CDR1 and CDR2 from the germline V gene are SEHNR and FQNEAQ (reference sequence). V dropped 4 bases and J dropped 6; count of bases not matched to a gene: 6. CDR3 bases: TGTGCCAGCAGCTCGGGACTAGCGGGGCGCTCCGAGCAGTACTTC. Its protein product is CASSSGLAGRSEQYF. Full variable domain (rest looked up from reference TRBV7-9 and TRBJ2-7): DTGVSQNPRHKITKRGQNVTFRCDPISEHNRLYWYRQTLGQGPEFLTYFQNEAQLEKSRLLSDRFSAERPKGSFSTLEIQRTEQGDSAMYLCASSSGLAGRSEQYFGPGTRLTVT.

This clonotype was observed a handful of times. The chain carries TRBV7-2 and TRBJ2-7; the D call may be TRBD1 or TRBD2 (5 bases each). CDR3 length equals 14 residues. The V gene lost 4 bases and the J gene lost 6 bases, with 16 bases spanning the gap. The germline gives CDR1 SGHTA, CDR2 FQGNSA. The CDR3 reads CASSSGLGDAEQYF. In DNA form, the CDR3 reads TGTGCCAGCAGCTCCGGGTTAGGGGACGCCGAGCAGTACTTC.

This clonotype was counted a few times. The rearrangement joins TRBV28 to TRBJ2-7; D is possibly TRBD2 (6 bases). V shed 5 bases and J shed 0 bases, with 14 bases lying between them. The CDR3 runs to 15 residues. Germline CDR1 reads MDHEN; CDR2 reads SYDVKM. The CDR3: CASSGGTAGSYEQYF. For the CDR3, the DNA is TGTGCCAGCAGTGGGGGGACGGCGGGCTCCTACGAGCAGTACTTC. Filled out from reference TRBV28 and TRBJ2-7, the complete variable domain reads DVKVTQSSRYLVKRTGEKVFLECVQDMDHENMFWYRQDPGLGLRLIYFSYDVKMKEKGDIPEGYSVSREKKERFSLILESASTNQTSMYLCASSGGTAGSYEQYFGPGTRLTVT.

The rearrangement links TRBV5-1 to TRBJ2-3, with D perhaps matching TRBD1 (6 bases). The germline gives CDR1 SGHRS, CDR2 YFSETQ. V was shortened by 4 bases and J by 5 bases, with 23 bases between the two germline ends. CDR3 length: 17 residues. This CDR3 reads CASSPGSGHFPGDTQYF. In DNA form, the CDR3 reads TGCGCCAGCAGCCCCGGCTCGGGACACTTCCCGGGAGATACGCAGTATTTT.

The chain carries TRBV5-1 and TRBJ2-5, with TRBD1 matching 10 bases. The J segment lost 5 bases and the V segment lost 3 bases, leaving 7 bases of the junction unmatched. The CDR3 length is 15 residues. Germline CDR1 is SGHRS and CDR2 is YFSETQ. CDR3 DNA sequence: TGCGCCAGCAGCTCCGGGACAGGGGAACGGGAGACCCAGTACTTC. Protein sequence: CASSSGTGERETQYF.

The rearrangement uses TRBV29-1 and TRBJ2-7; D uncertain. From germline, CDR1 is SQVTM and CDR2 ANQGSEA. Trimming took 4 bases from V and 2 from J, leaving 9 bases between them. This CDR3 has 12 residues. The CDR3, as DNA: TGCAGCGTTGTGAGAGGAACCTACGAGCAGTACTTC. This translates into CSVVRGTYEQYF.